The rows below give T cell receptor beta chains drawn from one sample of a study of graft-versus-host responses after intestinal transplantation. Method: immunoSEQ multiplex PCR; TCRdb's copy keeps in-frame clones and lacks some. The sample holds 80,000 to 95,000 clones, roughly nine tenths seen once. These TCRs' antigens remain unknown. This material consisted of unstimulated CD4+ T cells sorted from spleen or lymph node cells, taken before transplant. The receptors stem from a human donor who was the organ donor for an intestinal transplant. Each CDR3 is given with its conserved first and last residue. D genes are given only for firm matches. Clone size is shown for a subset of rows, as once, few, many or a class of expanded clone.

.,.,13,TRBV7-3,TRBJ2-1,CASSFAGENEQFF,TGTGCCAGCAGCTTCGCGGGTGAGAATGAGCAGTTCTTC
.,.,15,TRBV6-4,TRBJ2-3,CASSDQATSTDTQYF,TGTGCCAGCAGTGACCAGGCAACTAGCACAGATACGCAGTATTTT
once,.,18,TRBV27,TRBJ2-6,CASSLYPAGLAGANVLTF,TGTGCCAGCAGTCTTTACCCCGCCGGGTTGGCTGGGGCCAACGTCCTGACTTTC
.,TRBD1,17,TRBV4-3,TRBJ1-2,CASSQAHKQGGEYGYTF,TGCGCCAGCAGCCAGGCTCATAAACAGGGGGGGGAATATGGCTACACCTTC
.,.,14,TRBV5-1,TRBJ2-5,CASSFPGEGETQYF,TGCGCCAGCAGCTTCCCGGGAGAGGGAGAGACCCAGTACTTC
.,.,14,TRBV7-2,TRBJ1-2,CASSLGGVGGGYTF,TGTGCCAGCAGCTTAGGGGGCGTGGGTGGCGGCTACACCTTC
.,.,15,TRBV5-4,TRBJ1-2,CASSLVRRGENGYTF,TGTGCCAGCAGCTTAGTTCGGCGGGGGGAAAATGGCTACACCTTC
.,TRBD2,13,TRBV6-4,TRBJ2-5,CASSETSGETQYF,TGTGCCAGCAGTGAGACTAGCGGGGAGACCCAGTACTTC
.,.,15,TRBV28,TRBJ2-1,CASSRSSVGYNEQFF,TGTGCCAGCAGCAGATCTAGCGTGGGTTACAATGAGCAGTTCTTC
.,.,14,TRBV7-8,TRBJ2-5,CASSPFPGEETQYF,TGTGCCAGCAGCCCCTTCCCAGGGGAGGAGACCCAGTACTTC
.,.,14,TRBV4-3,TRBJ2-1,CASSQDSRGDEQFF,TGCGCCAGCAGCCAAGATTCTCGGGGTGATGAGCAGTTCTTC
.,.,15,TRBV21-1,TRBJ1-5,CASSKGRQGNQPQHF,TGTGCCAGCAGCAAAGGTCGGCAGGGGAATCAGCCCCAGCATTTT
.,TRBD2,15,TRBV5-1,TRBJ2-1,CASRPGRGGTNEQFF,TGCGCCAGCAGGCCCGGGCGGGGGGGCACGAATGAGCAGTTCTTC
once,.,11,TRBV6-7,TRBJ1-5,CASSLNQPQHF,TGTGCCAGCAGTCTAAATCAGCCCCAGCATTTT
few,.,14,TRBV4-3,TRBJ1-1,CASSQELANTEAFF,TGCGCCAGCAGCCAGGAGTTGGCGAACACTGAAGCTTTCTTT
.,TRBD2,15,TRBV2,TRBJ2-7,CASHTFGGDSYEQYF,TGTGCCAGCCATACGTTCGGGGGGGACTCCTACGAGCAGTACTTC
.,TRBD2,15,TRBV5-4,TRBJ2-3,CASSRTGGRSDTQYF,TGTGCCAGCAGCCGTACGGGGGGGCGATCAGATACGCAGTATTTT
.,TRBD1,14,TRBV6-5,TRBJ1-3,CASRRTGKGNTIYF,TGTGCCAGCAGGAGGACAGGGAAAGGAAACACCATATATTTT
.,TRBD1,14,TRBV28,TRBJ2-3,CASTRTGGTDTQYF,TGTGCCAGCACCAGGACAGGGGGCACAGATACGCAGTATTTT
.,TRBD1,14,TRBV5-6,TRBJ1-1,CASSQYTGVTEAFF,TGTGCCAGCAGCCAGTATACAGGGGTCACTGAAGCTTTCTTT
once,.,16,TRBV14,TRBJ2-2,CASSQDGTPNTGELFF,TGTGCCAGCAGCCAAGACGGGACTCCCAACACCGGGGAGCTGTTTTTT
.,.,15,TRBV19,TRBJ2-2,CASSMRAEGGRELFF,TGTGCCAGTAGTATGCGAGCGGAAGGAGGCAGGGAGCTGTTTTTT
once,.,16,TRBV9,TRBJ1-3,CASSPKGGTRGNTIYF,TGTGCCAGCAGCCCTAAGGGGGGGACAAGAGGAAACACCATATATTTT
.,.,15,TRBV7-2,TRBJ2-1,CASSLGPVSYNEQFF,TGTGCCAGCAGCTTAGGTCCGGTCTCCTACAATGAGCAGTTCTTC
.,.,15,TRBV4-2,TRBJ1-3,CASSQDRDFGNTIYF,TGTGCCAGCAGCCAAGATCGGGACTTTGGAAACACCATATATTTT
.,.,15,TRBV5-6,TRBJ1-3,CASSSRDTSGNTIYF,TGTGCCAGCAGCTCTCGGGACACCTCTGGAAACACCATATATTTT
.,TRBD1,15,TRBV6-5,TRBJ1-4,CASSYLGTEYEKLFF,TGTGCCAGCAGTTACTTGGGGACAGAGTATGAAAAACTGTTTTTT
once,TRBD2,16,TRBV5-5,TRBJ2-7,CASSLGTSGGAGEQYF,TGTGCCAGCAGCTTGGGGACTAGCGGGGGGGCAGGGGAGCAGTACTTC
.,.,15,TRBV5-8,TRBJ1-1,CASSLISGGSTEAFF,TGTGCCAGCAGCTTGATATCCGGGGGGAGCACTGAAGCTTTCTTT
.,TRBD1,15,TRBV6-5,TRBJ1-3,CASSWDREYGNTIYF,TGTGCCAGCAGTTGGGACAGGGAGTACGGAAACACCATATATTTT
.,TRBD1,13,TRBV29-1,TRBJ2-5,CSAMVGQGETQYF,TGCAGCGCGATGGTGGGACAGGGGGAGACCCAGTACTTC
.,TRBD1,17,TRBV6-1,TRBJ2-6,CASSGDRALSGANVLTF,TGTGCCAGCAGTGGGGACAGGGCCCTCTCTGGGGCCAACGTCCTGACTTTC
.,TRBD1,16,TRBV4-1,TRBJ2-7,CASRRLVGTGAIEQYF,TGCGCCAGCAGAAGGTTAGTCGGGACAGGGGCTATTGAGCAGTACTTC